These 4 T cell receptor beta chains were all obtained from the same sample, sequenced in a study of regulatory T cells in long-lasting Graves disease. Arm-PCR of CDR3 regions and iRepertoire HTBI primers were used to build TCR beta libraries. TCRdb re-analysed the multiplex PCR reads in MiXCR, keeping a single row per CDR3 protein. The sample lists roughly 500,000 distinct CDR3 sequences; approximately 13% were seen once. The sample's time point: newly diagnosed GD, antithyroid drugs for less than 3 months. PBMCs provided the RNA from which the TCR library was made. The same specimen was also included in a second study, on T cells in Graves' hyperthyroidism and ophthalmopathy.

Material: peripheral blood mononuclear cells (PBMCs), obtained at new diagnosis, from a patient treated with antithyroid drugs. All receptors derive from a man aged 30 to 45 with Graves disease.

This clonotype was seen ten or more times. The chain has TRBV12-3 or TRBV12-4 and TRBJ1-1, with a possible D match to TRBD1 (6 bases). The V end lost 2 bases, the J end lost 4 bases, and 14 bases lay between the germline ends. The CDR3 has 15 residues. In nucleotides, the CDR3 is TGTGCCAGCAGTTTACAGGGGAGGTTAAGCACTGAAGCTTTCTTT. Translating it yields CASSLQGRLSTEAFF.

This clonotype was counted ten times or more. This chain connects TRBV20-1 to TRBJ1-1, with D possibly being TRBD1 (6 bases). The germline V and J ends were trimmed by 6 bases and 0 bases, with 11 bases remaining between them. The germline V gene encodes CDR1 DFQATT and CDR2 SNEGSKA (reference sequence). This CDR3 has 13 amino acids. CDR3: CSAWTDMNTEAFF. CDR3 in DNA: TGCAGTGCATGGACAGACATGAACACTGAAGCTTTCTTT.

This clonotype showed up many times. CDR3 sequence (DNA): TGTGCCGTCGCCCGCGGGAGTAACACCGGGGAGCTGTTTTTT. This codes for CAVARGSNTGELFF. The V and J genes are TRBV2 and TRBJ2-2, with 7 bases fitting TRBD2. Germline CDR1 reads SNHLY; CDR2 reads FYNNEI. The CDR3 loop spans 14 amino acids. The J segment lost 2 bases and the V segment lost 11 bases, leaving 8 bases of the junction unmatched.

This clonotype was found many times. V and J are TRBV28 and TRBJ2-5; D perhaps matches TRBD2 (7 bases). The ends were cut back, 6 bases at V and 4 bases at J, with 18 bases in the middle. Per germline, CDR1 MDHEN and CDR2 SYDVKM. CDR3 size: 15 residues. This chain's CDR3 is CASSFPTRGGETQYF. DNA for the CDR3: TGTGCCAGCAGCTTCCCGACTAGGGGGGGAGAGACCCAGTACTTC.